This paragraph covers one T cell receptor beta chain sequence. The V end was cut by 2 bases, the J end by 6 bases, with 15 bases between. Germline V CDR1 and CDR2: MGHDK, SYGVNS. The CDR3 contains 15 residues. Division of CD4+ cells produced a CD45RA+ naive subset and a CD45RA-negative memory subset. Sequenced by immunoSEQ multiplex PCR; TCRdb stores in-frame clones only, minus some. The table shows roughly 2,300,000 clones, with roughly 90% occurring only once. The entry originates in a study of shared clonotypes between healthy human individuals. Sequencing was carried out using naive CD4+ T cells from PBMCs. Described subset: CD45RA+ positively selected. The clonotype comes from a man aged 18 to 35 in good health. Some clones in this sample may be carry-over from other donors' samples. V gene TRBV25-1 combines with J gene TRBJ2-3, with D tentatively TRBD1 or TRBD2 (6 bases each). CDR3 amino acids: CASSEVGTQGDTQYF. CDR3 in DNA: TGTGCCAGCAGTGAAGTGGGGACTCAGGGGGATACGCAGTATTTT.